One and the same sample provided the 10 T cell receptor beta chains below, sequenced in a study of brain T cells in children with intractable seizures. Profiling relied on immunoSEQ multiplex PCR, and the TCRdb table lists in-frame clones only, not all of them. Here the sample spans 110,000 or so clones, 85% to 95% being singletons. The material sequenced was peripheral blood, taken at surgery. The receptors originated from a boy under three years old with hemimegalencephaly and intractable seizures.

The chain links TRBV6-5 to TRBJ2-2; D is possibly TRBD2 (6 bases). CDR3 size: 15 residues. Germline CDR1 is MNHEY and CDR2 is SVGAGI. The V gene lost 7 bases and the J gene lost 3 bases, with 15 bases spanning the gap. CDR3 DNA: TGTGCCAGCACCTGGGGGGAGAGGGACACCGGGGAGCTGTTTTTT. It translates to CASTWGERDTGELFF.

This clone occurred a few times. The rearrangement links TRBV10-1 to TRBJ2-7; 7 bases map to TRBD1. CDR1 and CDR2 from the germline V gene are WNHNN and SYGVQD (reference sequence). Trimming cost V 2 bases and J 4 bases; bases outside gene matches: 2. The CDR3 is 13 residues long. CDR3 nucleotides: TGCGCCAGCAGTGAGGACAGGGTTTACGAGCAGTACTTC. It codes for CASSEDRVYEQYF.

The V call is TRBV18, the J call TRBJ2-5; D perhaps matches TRBD1 (6 bases). Germline V CDR1 and CDR2: KGHSH, LQKENI. CDR3 size: 14 residues. V dropped 2 bases and J dropped 6 bases, with 13 bases sitting between them. The CDR3 DNA reads as TGTGCCAGCTCACCAGGTACAGGGCCGAAGACCCAGTACTTC. Translation: CASSPGTGPKTQYF.

V is TRBV28 and J is TRBJ2-7; TRBD1 might be the D (6 bases). The CDR3 extends over 14 amino acids. The ends were cut back, 5 bases at V and 7 bases at J, with 18 bases in the middle. CDR1 and CDR2 from the germline V gene are MDHEN and SYDVKM. The CDR3 DNA reads TGTGCCAGCAGTCCAAAACAGGGCGTCCGGGAGCAGTACTTC. It codes for CASSPKQGVREQYF.

V gene TRBV28 combines with J gene TRBJ1-5; D perhaps matches TRBD1 (6 bases). Trimming shortened V by 5 bases and J by 3 bases, and 17 bases separated the two germline ends. Per the germline V gene, CDR1 is MDHEN and CDR2 is SYDVKM. The CDR3 length is 16 residues. The CDR3 bases are TGTGCCAGCAGTCCACTTACCACAGGGTTCAATCAGCCCCAGCATTTT. Its translation: CASSPLTTGFNQPQHF. The variable domain in full, completed from reference TRBV28 and TRBJ1-5, reads DVKVTQSSRYLVKRTGEKVFLECVQDMDHENMFWYRQDPGLGLRLIYFSYDVKMKEKGDIPEGYSVSREKKERFSLILESASTNQTSMYLCASSPLTTGFNQPQHFGDGTRLSIL.

The chain's CDR3 is CASSNYRGRSGDGYTF. CDR3 nucleotides: TGTGCCAGCAGCAATTATCGGGGCCGGTCAGGGGATGGCTACACCTTC. V and J are TRBV21-1 and TRBJ1-2; the DNA was not used to check the table's D call, TRBD1. TRBV21-1 has pseudogene status. The CDR3 runs 16 residues.

This rearrangement joins TRBV19 to TRBJ2-1; D gene uncertain. V was shortened by 1 base and J by 9 bases, with 10 bases between the two germline ends. Germline CDR1 is LNHDA and CDR2 is SQIVND (reference sequence). The CDR3 has 13 residues. In nucleotides, the CDR3 is TGTGCCAGTAGTATAGTGGCAGGTGGTGAGCAGTTCTTC. This gives the protein CASSIVAGGEQFF.

CDR3 coding DNA: TGTGCCAGTAGTATGGTCTGGACAGGGGACAATCAGCCCCAGCATTTT. Its translation is CASSMVWTGDNQPQHF. The V and J genes are TRBV19 and TRBJ1-5, with 9 positions matching TRBD1. The CDR3 extends over 16 amino acids. Losses at the gene ends were 3 bases for V and 3 bases for J; bases not matched to a gene: 6. Germline loops: CDR1 LNHDA, CDR2 SQIVND (reference sequence). The variable domain in full, completed from reference TRBV19 and TRBJ1-5, reads DGGITQSPKYLFRKEGQNVTLSCEQNLNHDAMYWYRQDPGQGLRLIYYSQIVNDFQKGDIAEGYSVSREKKESFPLTVTSAQKNPTAFYLCASSMVWTGDNQPQHFGDGTRLSIL.

The sample holds one count of this clone. The chain is built from TRBV29-1 and TRBJ2-5, with D hard to call. CDR3 size: 12 residues. In germline, CDR1 is SQVTM, CDR2 ANQGSEA. The ends were cut back, 2 bases at V and 5 bases at J, with 9 bases in the middle. CDR3 region: CSVERPAETQYF. The DNA for the CDR3 is TGCAGCGTTGAACGGCCGGCGGAGACCCAGTACTTC.

This chain uses TRBV28 with TRBJ1-6; 10 bases are a match to TRBD1. Germline CDR1 is MDHEN and CDR2 is SYDVKM. Trimming took 8 bases from V and 9 from J; bases not matched to a gene: 10. The CDR3 consists of 15 residues. For the CDR3, the DNA is TGTGCCAGCGGAGATCTGGGACAGGGGACTTCACCCCTCCACTTT. It is translated as CASGDLGQGTSPLHF.